This entry describes one TCR beta chain. The germline CDR1 and CDR2 sequences are LGHDT and YNNKEL (reference sequence). The CDR3 totals 13 residues. V lost 4 bases, J lost 5 bases, and 9 bases lay in between. The data were taken from a study of blood T cell repertoires in COVID-19. On the study more broadly: The United States, Italy and Spain provided the acute and convalescent COVID-19 samples. The analysed material was cDNA or gDNA that came from T cells, B-cell-depleted T cells, or PBMCs.

As handled by the study authors: Counts of nucleated cells, estimated from reference gene primer amplification, were obtained. Only in-frame clones appear in the TCRdb table, and some are missing; sequencing was by immunoSEQ multiplex PCR. The DNA gave D and trimming, while V, J and clone size come from that table. This sample has 150,000 to 200,000 clones; 75% to 90% occur once, and the top ten carry around 9.9%. This chain links TRBV3-1 (or the pseudogene TRBV3-2) with TRBJ1-5; the D gene is possibly TRBD1 (5 bases). The sequence derives from a human donor in a cohort sampled during active COVID-19. What was sequenced was peripheral blood. CDR3 coding DNA: TGTGCCAGCAGCCCAGTGGGGCATCAGCCCCAGCATTTT. This sequence encodes CASSPVGHQPQHF.